A single sample is the source of the 5 T cell receptor beta chains below, sequenced in a study of T-cell reconstitution after alpha-beta-depleted transplantation in children. Using unique molecular identifiers, the investigators prepared the TCRbeta library. TCRdb analysed the PCR reads with MiXCR anew, one entry per CDR3 protein. Seen here are around 400,000 distinct CDR3 sequences, roughly a tenth observed once, and the top ten hold approximately 5%. The sample in question was PBMCs from the stem cell graft donor, obtained from the stem cell graft. Every receptor here comes from a human donor who donated a stem cell graft to a child with acute myeloid leukemia.

This clonotype was detected many times. The chain couples TRBV7-9 to TRBJ2-5, with D tentatively TRBD1 (5 bases). Trimming took off 5 bases at V and 5 bases at J, with 12 bases between the two ends. This CDR3 has 13 residues. Germline V gene data show CDR1 as SEHNR and CDR2 as FQNEAQ (reference sequence). CDR3 amino acids: CASSVRQWETQYF. The DNA of the CDR3 is TGTGCCAGCAGCGTCCGACAGTGGGAGACCCAGTACTTC.

The chain recombines TRBV6-5 with TRBJ1-3, with D hard to call. Trimming shortened V by 5 bases and J by 0 bases, and 5 bases separated the two germline ends. The germline gives CDR1 MNHEY, CDR2 SVGAGI. The CDR3 totals 13 residues. The CDR3 sequence is CASSPVSGNTIYF. CDR3 DNA: TGTGCCAGCAGTCCGGTCTCTGGAAACACCATATATTTT.

The chain carries TRBV7-3 and TRBJ2-1, with TRBD1 identical over 9 bases. The CDR3 contains 15 residues. Looked up from germline, CDR1 is SGHTA and CDR2 is FQGTGA. V lost 5 bases, J lost 5 bases, and 7 bases stayed unmatched. This CDR3 is CASSLIGTGNNEQFF. DNA of the CDR3: TGTGCCAGCAGCCTAATTGGGACAGGGAACAATGAGCAGTTCTTC.

This clonotype was detected ten times or more. The gene calls are TRBV20-1 and TRBJ2-1, with D tentatively TRBD2 (6 bases). CDR3 length equals 15 residues. Germline CDR1 reads DFQATT; CDR2 reads SNEGSKA (reference sequence). The ends were cut back, 3 bases at V and 4 bases at J, with 16 bases in the middle. The CDR3 coding sequence is TGCAGTGCTAGCGGGGTGACTAGTGGGTACAATGAGCAGTTCTTC. Its translation is CSASGVTSGYNEQFF.

This clonotype was observed a handful of times. The rearrangement uses TRBV7-2 and TRBJ2-7; TRBD1 aligns across 7 bases. This CDR3 region has 13 residues. The V and J ends lost 0 bases and 6 bases, in that order; junction bases with no gene match: 2. Germline V gene data show CDR1 as SGHTA and CDR2 as FQGNSA. The CDR3 DNA reads TGTGCCAGCAGCTTAGCAGGGGGCGGCGAGCAGTACGTC. The encoded protein is CASSLAGGGEQYV.